This T cell receptor (beta chain) was sequenced in a study of T cell repertoires in cytomegalovirus infection. Study-wide context: CMV epitopes, recently identified HLA-C-restricted and well-studied HLA-B-restricted, were used. Public TCR beta signatures provided an indication of both CMV infection and a matching HLA type.

The CDR3 is made up of 16 amino acids. Between the trimmed V and J ends, which lost 6 bases and 3 bases, there was a span of 15 bases. The germline V gene encodes CDR1 MDHEN and CDR2 SYDVKM. Study-wide results and limits: Of the TCR beta families, the public ones yielded a cumulative frequency that identified carriers of CMV plus the relevant HLA. Across the ex vivo response, the dominant clonotypes were HLA-C-restricted CMV-specific TCR beta clonotypes.

This clonotype was counted between two and nine times. Its antigen is unknown. TCRdb redid the calling of the reads with MiXCR, one entry per CDR3 protein. The sample lists about 330,000 distinct CDR3 sequences, approximately 30% occurring once. The V call is TRBV28, the J call TRBJ1-6; tentatively, D is TRBD1 (5 bases). This clonotype was obtained from a human donor in good health (CMV status not recorded). Some clones in this sample may be carry-over from other donors' samples. This specimen consisted of cultured PBMCs, obtained from culture after CMV antigen stimulation. The CDR3 bases are TGTGCCAGCAGGAGGATTCAGGGTCTCTATAATTCACCCCTCCACTTT. Amino acid sequence: CASRRIQGLYNSPLHF.